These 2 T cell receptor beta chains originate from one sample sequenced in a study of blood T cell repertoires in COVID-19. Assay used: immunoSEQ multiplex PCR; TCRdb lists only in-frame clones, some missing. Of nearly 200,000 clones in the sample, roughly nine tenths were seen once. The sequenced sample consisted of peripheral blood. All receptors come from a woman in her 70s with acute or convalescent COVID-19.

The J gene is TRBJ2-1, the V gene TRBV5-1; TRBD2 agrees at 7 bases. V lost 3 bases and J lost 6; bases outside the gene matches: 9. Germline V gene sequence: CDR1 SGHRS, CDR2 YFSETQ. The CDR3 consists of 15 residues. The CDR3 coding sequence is TGCGCCAGCAGCTCACCGAACCGGGGGGTCAATGAGCAGTTCTTC. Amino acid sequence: CASSSPNRGVNEQFF. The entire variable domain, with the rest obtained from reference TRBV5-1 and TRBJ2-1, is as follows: KAGVTQTPRYLIKTRGQQVTLSCSPISGHRSVSWYQQTPGQGLQFLFEYFSETQRNKGNFPGRFSGRQFSNSRSEMNVSTLELGDSALYLCASSSPNRGVNEQFFGPGTRLTVL.

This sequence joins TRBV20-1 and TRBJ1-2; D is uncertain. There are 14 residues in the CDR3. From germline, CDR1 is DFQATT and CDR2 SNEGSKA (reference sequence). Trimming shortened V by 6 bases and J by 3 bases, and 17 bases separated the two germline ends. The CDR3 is CSASPEINYYGYTF. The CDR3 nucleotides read TGCAGTGCAAGTCCCGAGATTAACTACTATGGCTACACCTTC.